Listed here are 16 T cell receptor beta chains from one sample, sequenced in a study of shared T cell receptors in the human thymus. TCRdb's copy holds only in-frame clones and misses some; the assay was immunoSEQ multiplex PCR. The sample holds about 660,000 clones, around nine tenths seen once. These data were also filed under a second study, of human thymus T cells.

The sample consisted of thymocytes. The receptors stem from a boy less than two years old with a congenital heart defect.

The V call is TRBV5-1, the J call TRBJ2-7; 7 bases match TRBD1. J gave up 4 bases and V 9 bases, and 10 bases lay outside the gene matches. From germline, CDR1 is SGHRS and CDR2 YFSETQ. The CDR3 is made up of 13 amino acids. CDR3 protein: CAISMDRPYEQYF. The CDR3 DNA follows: TGCGCCATCTCTATGGACAGGCCGTACGAGCAGTACTTC. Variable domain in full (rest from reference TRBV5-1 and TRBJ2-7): KAGVTQTPRYLIKTRGQQVTLSCSPISGHRSVSWYQQTPGQGLQFLFEYFSETQRNKGNFPGRFSGRQFSNSRSEMNVSTLELGDSALYLCAISMDRPYEQYFGPGTRLTVT.

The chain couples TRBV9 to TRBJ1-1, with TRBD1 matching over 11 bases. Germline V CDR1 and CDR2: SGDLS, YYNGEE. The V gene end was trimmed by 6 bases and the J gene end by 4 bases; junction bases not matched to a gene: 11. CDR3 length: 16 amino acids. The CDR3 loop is CASTSGTGGVGTEAFF. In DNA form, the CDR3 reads TGTGCCAGCACATCTGGGACAGGGGGAGTGGGCACTGAAGCTTTCTTT.

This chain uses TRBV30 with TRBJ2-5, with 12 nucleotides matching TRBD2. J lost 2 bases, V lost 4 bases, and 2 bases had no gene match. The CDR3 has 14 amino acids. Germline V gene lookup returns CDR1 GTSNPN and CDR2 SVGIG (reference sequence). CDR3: CAWIGLAGQETQYF. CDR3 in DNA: TGTGCCTGGATCGGACTAGCGGGACAAGAGACCCAGTACTTC.

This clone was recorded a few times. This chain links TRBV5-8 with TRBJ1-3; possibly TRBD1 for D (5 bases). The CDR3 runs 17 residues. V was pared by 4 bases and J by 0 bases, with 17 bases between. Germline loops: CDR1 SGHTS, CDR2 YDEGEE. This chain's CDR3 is CASSPGRLGHSGNTIYF. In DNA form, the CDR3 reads TGTGCCAGCAGCCCGGGGCGACTAGGGCACTCTGGAAACACCATATATTTT.

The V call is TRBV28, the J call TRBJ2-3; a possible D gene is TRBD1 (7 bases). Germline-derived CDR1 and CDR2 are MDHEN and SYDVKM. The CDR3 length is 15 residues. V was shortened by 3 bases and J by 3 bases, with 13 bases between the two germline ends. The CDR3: CASSFGAGGTDTQYF. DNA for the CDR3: TGTGCCAGCAGTTTCGGGGCAGGGGGGACAGATACGCAGTATTTT.

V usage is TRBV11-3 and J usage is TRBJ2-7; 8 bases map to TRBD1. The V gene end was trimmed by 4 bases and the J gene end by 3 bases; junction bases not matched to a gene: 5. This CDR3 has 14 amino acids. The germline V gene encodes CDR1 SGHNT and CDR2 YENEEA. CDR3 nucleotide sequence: TGTGCCAGCAGCTCGGGACAGGTCCTCTACGAGCAGTACTTC. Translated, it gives CASSSGQVLYEQYF.

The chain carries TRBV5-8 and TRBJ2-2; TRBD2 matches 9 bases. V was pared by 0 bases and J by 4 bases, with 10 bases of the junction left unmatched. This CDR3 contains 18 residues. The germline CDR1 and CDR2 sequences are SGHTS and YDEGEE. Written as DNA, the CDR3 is TGTGCCAGCAGCTTGGTCAGCGGGGGGCGCCGGGGCACCGGGGAGCTGTTTTTT. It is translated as CASSLVSGGRRGTGELFF.

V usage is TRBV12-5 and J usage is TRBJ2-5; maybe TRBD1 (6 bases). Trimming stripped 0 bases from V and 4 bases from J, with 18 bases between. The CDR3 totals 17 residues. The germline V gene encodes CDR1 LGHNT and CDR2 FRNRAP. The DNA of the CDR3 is TGTGCTAGTGGTTTGGTACTAGTACAGGGCCGAGGAGAGACCCAGTACTTC. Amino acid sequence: CASGLVLVQGRGETQYF.

DNA for the CDR3: TGTGCCAGCGAGTGGGAGGGTCACAATGAGCAGTTCTTC. This encodes CASEWEGHNEQFF. This chain connects TRBV6-1 to TRBJ2-1, with 7 positions matching TRBD2. Germline V gene lookup returns CDR1 MNHNS and CDR2 SASEGT. With 8 bases clipped from V and 5 bases from J, the junction kept 6 bases outside the gene matches. The CDR3 runs to 13 residues.

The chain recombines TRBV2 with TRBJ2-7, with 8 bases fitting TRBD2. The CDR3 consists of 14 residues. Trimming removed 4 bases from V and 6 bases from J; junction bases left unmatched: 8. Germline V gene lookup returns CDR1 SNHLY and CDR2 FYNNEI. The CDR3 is CASSGSSGSREQYF. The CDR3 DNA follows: TGTGCCAGCAGTGGGTCCAGCGGGAGTCGCGAGCAGTACTTC.

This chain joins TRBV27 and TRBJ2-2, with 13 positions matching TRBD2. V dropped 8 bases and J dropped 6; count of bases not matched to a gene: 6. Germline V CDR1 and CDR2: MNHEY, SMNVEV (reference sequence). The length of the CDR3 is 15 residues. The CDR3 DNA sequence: TGTGCCAGCGGGGGACTAGCGGGATTCGCCGGGGAGCTGTTTTTT. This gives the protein CASGGLAGFAGELFF.

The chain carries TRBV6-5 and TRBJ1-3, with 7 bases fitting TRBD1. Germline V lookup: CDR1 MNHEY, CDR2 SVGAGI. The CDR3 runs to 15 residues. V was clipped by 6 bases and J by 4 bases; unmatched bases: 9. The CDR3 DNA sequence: TGTGCCAGCAGCCGCGGACAGGAGAGAGGAAACACCATATATTTT. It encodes CASSRGQERGNTIYF.

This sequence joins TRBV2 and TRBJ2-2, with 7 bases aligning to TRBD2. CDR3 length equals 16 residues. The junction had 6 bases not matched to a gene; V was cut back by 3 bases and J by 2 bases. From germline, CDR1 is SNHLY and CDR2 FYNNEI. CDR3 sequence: CASSEREGRNTGELFF. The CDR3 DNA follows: TGTGCCAGCAGTGAGAGGGAGGGCCGAAACACCGGGGAGCTGTTTTTT.

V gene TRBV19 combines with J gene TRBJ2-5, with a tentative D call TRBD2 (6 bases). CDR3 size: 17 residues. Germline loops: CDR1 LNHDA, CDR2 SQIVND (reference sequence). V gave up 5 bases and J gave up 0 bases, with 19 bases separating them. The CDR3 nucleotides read TGTGCCAGTAGTGCCCCGGGAGACCGTCGGTACCAAGAGACCCAGTACTTC. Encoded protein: CASSAPGDRRYQETQYF.

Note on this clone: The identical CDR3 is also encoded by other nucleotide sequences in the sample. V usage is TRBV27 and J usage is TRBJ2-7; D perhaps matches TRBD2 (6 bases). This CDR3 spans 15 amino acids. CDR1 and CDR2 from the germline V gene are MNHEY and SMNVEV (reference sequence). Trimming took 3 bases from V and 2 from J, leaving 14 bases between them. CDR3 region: CASSLRREYPYEQYF. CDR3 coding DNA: TGTGCCAGCAGTTTGCGGAGGGAGTATCCCTACGAGCAGTACTTC.

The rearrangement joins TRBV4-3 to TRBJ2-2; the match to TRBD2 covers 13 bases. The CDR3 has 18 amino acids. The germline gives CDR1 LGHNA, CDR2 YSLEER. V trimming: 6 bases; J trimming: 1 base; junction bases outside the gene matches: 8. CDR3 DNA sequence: TGCGCCAGCAGTCCGGGACTAGCGGGAAGAAAGAACACCGGGGAGCTGTTTTTT. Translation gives CASSPGLAGRKNTGELFF.